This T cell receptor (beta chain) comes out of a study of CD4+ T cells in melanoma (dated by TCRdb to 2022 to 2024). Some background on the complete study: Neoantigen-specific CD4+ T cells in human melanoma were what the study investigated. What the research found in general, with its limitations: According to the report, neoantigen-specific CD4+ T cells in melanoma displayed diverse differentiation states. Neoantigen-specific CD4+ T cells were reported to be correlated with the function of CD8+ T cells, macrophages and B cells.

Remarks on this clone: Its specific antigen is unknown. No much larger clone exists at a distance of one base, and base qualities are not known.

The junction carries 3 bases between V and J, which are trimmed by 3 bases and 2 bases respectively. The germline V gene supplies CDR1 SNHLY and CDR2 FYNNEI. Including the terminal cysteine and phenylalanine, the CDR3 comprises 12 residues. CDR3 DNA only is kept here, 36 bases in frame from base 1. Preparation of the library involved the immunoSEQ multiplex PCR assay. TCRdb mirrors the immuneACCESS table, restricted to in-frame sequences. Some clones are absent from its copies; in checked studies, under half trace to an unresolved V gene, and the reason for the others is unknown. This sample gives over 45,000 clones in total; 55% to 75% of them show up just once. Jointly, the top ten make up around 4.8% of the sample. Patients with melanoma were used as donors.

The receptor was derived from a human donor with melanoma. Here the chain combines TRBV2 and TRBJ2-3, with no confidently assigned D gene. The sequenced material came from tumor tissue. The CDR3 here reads CASSEYTDTQYF. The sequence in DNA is TGTGCCAGCAGTGAGTACACAGATACGCAGTATTTT.